This TCR beta chain was profiled in a study of PD-L1 blockade in urothelial cancer. For the study at large: Blood was analyzed 3 weeks (second dose) and 6 weeks after treatment start. Reported median T cell count for blood samples was roughly 140,000.

The assay was immunoSEQ multiplex PCR, and TCRdb's table has in-frame clones only and misses some. The table lists tens of thousands of clones, 90% of them singletons. The time point is: pretreatment peripheral blood. The patients had locally advanced or metastatic urothelial carcinoma. The CDR3 is 16 residues long. V shed 3 bases and J shed 0 bases, with 12 bases lying between them. CDR1 is MGHDK, CDR2 SYGVNS, per germline. The chain has TRBV25-1 and TRBJ1-3; D remains ambiguous. The sequencing here drew on PBMCs, taken around atezolizumab (anti-PD-L1) treatment. The receptor's source is a man aged 55 to 69 with urothelial cancer. DNA of the CDR3: TGTGCCAGCAGTGAGCGGTTTCTGCACTCTGGAAACACCATATATTTT. It codes for CASSERFLHSGNTIYF.